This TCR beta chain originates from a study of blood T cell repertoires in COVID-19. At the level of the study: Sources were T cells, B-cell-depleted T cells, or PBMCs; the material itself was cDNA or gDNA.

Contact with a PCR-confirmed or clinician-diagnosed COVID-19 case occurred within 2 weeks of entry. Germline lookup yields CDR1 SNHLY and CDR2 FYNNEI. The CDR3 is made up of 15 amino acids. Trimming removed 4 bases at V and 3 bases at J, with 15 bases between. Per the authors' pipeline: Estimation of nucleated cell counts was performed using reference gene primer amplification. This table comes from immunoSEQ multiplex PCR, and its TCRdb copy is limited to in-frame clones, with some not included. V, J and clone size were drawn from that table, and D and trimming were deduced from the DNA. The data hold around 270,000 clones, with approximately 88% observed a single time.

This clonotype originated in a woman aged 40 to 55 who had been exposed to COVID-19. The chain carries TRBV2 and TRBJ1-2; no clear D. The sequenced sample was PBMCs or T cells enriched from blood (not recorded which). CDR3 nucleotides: TGTGCCAGCAGTGTAGACCAGGAGGGTTACTATGGCTACACCTTC. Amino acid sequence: CASSVDQEGYYGYTF.